This entry features one TCR beta chain sequence. This CDR3 has 12 amino acids. Germline V gives CDR1 MNHEY, CDR2 SMNVEV (reference sequence). V lost 3 bases, J lost 6 bases, and 8 bases lay in between. Assay: immunoSEQ multiplex PCR; the TCRdb copy retains only in-frame clones and omits some. The sample contains under 95,000 clones, about 94% of which appear only once. The data were taken from a study of OX40 agonist ivuxolimab in advanced cancers. Systemic immunosuppression or a history of autoimmune disease excluded patients. The clonotype originates from an adult with an advanced solid tumor such as melanoma, head and neck, liver or kidney cancer. The sample in question was CD4+ or CD8+ T cells sorted from blood, obtained in a trial of the OX40 agonist ivuxolimab. The chain joins TRBV27 to TRBJ1-1, with D hard to call. The CDR3: CASSFKGAEAFF. As DNA, the CDR3 is TGTGCCAGCAGTTTTAAAGGCGCTGAAGCTTTCTTT.